A single TCR beta chain is shown here with its context. Its matching antigen is unknown. These data come from a study of cytomegalovirus exposure and HLA in healthy donors. Across the study: Early released data had around 89 million unique TCRs, all coming from HLA-typed donors.

Study-wide points: Analysis performed later found 15,000 or so TCR beta sequences associated with HLA alleles at 0.05 false discovery rate.

The germline gives CDR1 MNHNS, CDR2 SASEGT. The CDR3 consists of 15 residues. Trimming stripped 2 bases from V and 6 bases from J, with 17 bases between. Vbeta (60) and Jbeta (13) primers were used in the PCR. TCRdb's table, derived via immunoSEQ multiplex PCR, lists solely in-frame clones and lacks some. The sample includes over 150,000 clones, 75% to 85% of them seen just once. This clonotype originated in a young man in good health and CMV-seropositive. V usage is TRBV6-1 and J usage is TRBJ2-7; no clear D. The sample consisted of PBMCs. The CDR3 nucleotides are TGTGCCAGCAGTGAATTTTACCAGGCTACGGCCGAGCAGTACTTC. Translating gives CASSEFYQATAEQYF.